Following are 31 T cell receptor beta chains from one sample sequenced in a study of T cells in Graves' hyperthyroidism and ophthalmopathy. Researchers took RNA transcripts and amplified the TCR beta CDR3 regions from them. HTBI primers were employed in a first-round RT-PCR of the TCR CDR3. TCRdb passed the multiplex PCR reads through MiXCR, listing each CDR3 protein once. The table has some 460,000 distinct CDR3 sequences, 15% to 18% seen once. The sequencing input was blood. Receptors were obtained from a woman aged 18-30 years with Graves' hyperthyroidism.

This clonotype showed up many times. The chain employs TRBV20-1 and TRBJ1-1; 7 bases map to TRBD1. V lost 0 bases and J lost 0; bases outside the gene matches: 7. The CDR3 extends over 16 amino acids. Germline V lookup: CDR1 DFQATT, CDR2 SNEGSKA (reference sequence). The CDR3, as DNA: TGCAGTGCTAGAGATCTGGAGGGGGCGGTGAACACTGAAGCTTTCTTT. This gives the protein CSARDLEGAVNTEAFF.

The V gene is TRBV15, the J gene TRBJ1-6; D is unresolved. V was clipped by 3 bases and J by 9 bases, with 6 bases between them. Germline lookup yields CDR1 LNHNV and CDR2 YYDKDF (reference sequence). There are 12 residues in the CDR3. CDR3 sequence reads: CATSSPGSPLHF. DNA of the CDR3: TGTGCCACCAGCAGCCCCGGTTCACCCCTCCACTTT.

This clonotype was counted only a few times. The chain employs TRBV5-1 and TRBJ2-3; 10 positions match TRBD2. Unmatched junction bases numbered 13, after V lost 0 bases and J lost 3 bases. Germline V gives CDR1 SGHRS, CDR2 YFSETQ. The CDR3 runs 19 residues. The CDR3 DNA reads as TGCGCCAGCAGCTTGGTCCCCAGCGGGAGGGCCGAACGTACAGATACGCAGTATTTT. Amino acid sequence: CASSLVPSGRAERTDTQYF.

The V gene is TRBV7-2, the J gene TRBJ2-7; TRBD1 agrees at 9 bases. After removal of 6 bases from V and 4 bases from J, the junction contained 10 bases not matched to a gene. The CDR3 runs to 15 residues. CDR1 SGHTA and CDR2 FQGNSA come from the germline V gene. The CDR3, as DNA: TGTGCCAGCAGACTAACAGGGGGCCTTTTATACGAGCAGTACTTC. This translates into CASRLTGGLLYEQYF.

This clonotype was recorded at least ten times. The V gene is TRBV12-3 or TRBV12-4, the J gene TRBJ1-4; D may be TRBD1 (5 bases). The length of the CDR3 is 15 residues. Trimming pared 7 bases from V and 6 bases from J, leaving 18 bases between. The DNA of the CDR3 is TGTGCCAGCACCCTGGGGGGGGTCGGGGATGAAAAACTGTTTTTT. This encodes CASTLGGVGDEKLFF.

This clonotype was counted many times. The gene calls are TRBV11-2 and TRBJ1-4, with D possibly TRBD1 on 5 matching bases. The germline V gene encodes CDR1 SGHAT and CDR2 FQNNGV. The V end lost 1 base, the J end lost 5 bases, and 8 bases lay between the germline ends. This CDR3 has 14 residues. The CDR3 coding sequence is TGTGCCAGCAGCTTAGCCGGGGGGAATGAAAAACTGTTTTTT. Protein product: CASSLAGGNEKLFF.

The chain joins TRBV5-6 to TRBJ1-2; D is uncertain. CDR1 and CDR2 from the germline V gene are SGHDT and YYEEEE. This CDR3 region has 13 residues. V was trimmed by 1 base and J by 2 bases, leaving 6 bases between them. As DNA, the CDR3 is TGTGCCAGCAGCTTGAATTGGAACTATGGCTACACCTTC. Its translation: CASSLNWNYGYTF.

There are a few counts of this clonotype. V is TRBV20-1 and J is TRBJ2-1; D perhaps matches TRBD1 (5 bases). Germline CDR1 reads DFQATT; CDR2 reads SNEGSKA (reference sequence). Trimming took off 8 bases at V and 6 bases at J, with 17 bases between the two ends. The length of the CDR3 is 13 residues. The CDR3 coding sequence is TGCAGTACCGATAGGGGCCTACGCAATGAGCAGTTCTTC. Its translation is CSTDRGLRNEQFF.

V is TRBV28 and J is TRBJ2-2; D ambiguous. There are 15 residues in the CDR3. The germline gives CDR1 MDHEN, CDR2 SYDVKM. The V gene lost 6 bases and the J gene lost 3 bases, with 14 bases spanning the gap. This CDR3 is CASSPDGTYTGELFF. The DNA of the CDR3 is TGTGCCAGCAGCCCCGACGGAACCTACACCGGGGAGCTGTTTTTT.

This clonotype was observed many times. One junction end disagrees with the germline gene, perhaps due to a read error. The rearrangement joins TRBV12-3 or TRBV12-4 to TRBJ2-5, with TRBD2 matching over 8 bases. This CDR3 has 14 amino acids. Written as DNA, the CDR3 is TGCGCCAGCAGCTTAACTAGCGGCCAAGAGACCCAGTACTTC. This translates into CASSLTSGQETQYF.

The chain links TRBV11-1 to TRBJ2-1, with a tentative D call TRBD1 (6 bases). Germline CDR1 and CDR2: SGHAT and FQDESV (reference sequence). The CDR3 sequence is 15 residues long. Trimming stripped 6 bases from V and 0 bases from J, with 12 bases between. The CDR3 DNA follows: TGTGCCAGCAGAGGGGGTCGATCCTCCTACAATGAGCAGTTCTTC. Amino acid sequence: CASRGGRSSYNEQFF.

The chain carries TRBV27 and TRBJ1-5; a weak D match, TRBD1 (5 bases). This CDR3 has 15 amino acids. CDR1 and CDR2 (germline): MNHEY, SMNVEV (reference sequence). Trimming shortened V by 8 bases and J by 3 bases, and 17 bases separated the two germline ends. CDR3 residues: CASSPWRGDNQPQHF. In DNA form, the CDR3 reads TGTGCCAGCTCCCCCTGGAGAGGGGACAATCAGCCCCAGCATTTT.

This clonotype came up many times. The chain employs TRBV6-2 or TRBV6-3 and TRBJ1-1, with 7 bases aligning to TRBD1. Germline CDR1 and CDR2: MNHEY and SVGEGT. This CDR3 has 14 residues. The V gene end was trimmed by 6 bases and the J gene end by 4 bases; junction bases not matched to a gene: 8. CDR3 protein: CASRPTGIATEAFF. DNA for the CDR3: TGTGCCAGCAGGCCGACAGGGATAGCCACTGAAGCTTTCTTT.

At least ten counts were recorded for this clonotype. The V gene is TRBV2, the J gene TRBJ2-7; 13 bases map to TRBD2. The CDR3 sequence is 19 residues long. Germline V CDR1 and CDR2: SNHLY, FYNNEI. The V and J ends lost 5 bases and 5 bases, in that order; junction bases with no gene match: 18. The CDR3 spells CASSFIPTPRLAGGNEQYF. The CDR3, as DNA: TGTGCCAGCAGTTTCATCCCAACCCCCCGACTAGCGGGAGGCAACGAGCAGTACTTC. The full variable domain, in which reference TRBV2 and TRBJ2-7 provide the parts outside the CDR3, is EPEVTQTPSHQVTQMGQEVILRCVPISNHLYFYWYRQILGQKVEFLVSFYNNEISEKSEIFDDQFSVERPDGSNFTLKIRSTKLEDSAMYFCASSFIPTPRLAGGNEQYFGPGTRLTVT.

This clonotype was recorded at least ten times. The genes are TRBV18 and TRBJ2-1; D is ambiguous. The V gene's germline CDR1 is KGHSH and CDR2 LQKENI. The V and J ends lost 11 bases and 4 bases respectively, with 15 bases between them. CDR3 length: 13 residues. CDR3 nucleotides: TGTGCCTGTCGGGCGGCGCGGTACAATGAGCAGTTCTTC. The encoded protein is CACRAARYNEQFF.

This clonotype occurred a few times. The J gene is TRBJ2-7, the V gene TRBV7-8; 10 positions match TRBD2. Germline V gives CDR1 SGHVS, CDR2 FQNEAQ. The CDR3 sequence is 16 residues long. V shed 1 base, J shed 3 bases, and the junction held 6 bases outside the gene matches. CDR3 amino acids: CASSLEVAGGYYEQYF. DNA of the CDR3: TGTGCCAGCAGCTTAGAGGTAGCGGGGGGTTACTACGAGCAGTACTTC.

This clonotype was detected only a few times. The V call is TRBV20-1, the J call TRBJ2-1; 7 bases agree with TRBD2. The CDR3 length is 14 residues. CDR1 is DFQATT, CDR2 SNEGSKA, per germline (reference sequence). The junction had 6 bases not matched to a gene; V was cut back by 7 bases and J by 0 bases. CDR3 amino acids: CSVLADNSYNEQFF. For the CDR3, the DNA is TGCAGTGTTCTAGCGGACAACTCCTACAATGAGCAGTTCTTC.

The table lists this clonotype with many counts. J is TRBJ1-2 and V is TRBV13; tentative D call: TRBD1 (6 bases). The CDR3 is made up of 17 amino acids. Looked up from germline, CDR1 is PRHDT and CDR2 is FYEKMQ (reference sequence). V was shortened by 7 bases and J by 0 bases, with 21 bases between the two germline ends. For the CDR3, the DNA is TGTGCCAGCACCCCCCAGCCAGGGACACCTTCTAACTATGGCTACACCTTC. Amino acid sequence: CASTPQPGTPSNYGYTF.

The rearrangement links TRBV20-1 to TRBJ2-1, with unresolved D. Germline CDR1 DFQATT, CDR2 SNEGSKA (reference sequence). The CDR3 contains 11 residues. Trimming cost V 4 bases and J 13 bases, with 14 bases left between them. In DNA, the CDR3 is TGCAGTGCTAAGGATCTCCCGGTCCAGTTCTTC. This codes for CSAKDLPVQFF.

This chain links TRBV6-5 with TRBJ2-7, with 10 bases aligning to TRBD2. Trimming removed 2 bases from V and 7 bases from J; junction bases left unmatched: 8. The CDR3 totals 15 residues. Per germline, CDR1 MNHEY and CDR2 SVGAGI. CDR3 amino acids: CASSYGASGSGEQYF. The CDR3 coding sequence is TGTGCCAGCAGTTACGGGGCTAGCGGGAGCGGGGAGCAGTACTTC.

V is TRBV19 and J is TRBJ1-1; D call uncertain. The germline V and J ends were trimmed by 5 bases and 3 bases, with 16 bases remaining between them. The CDR3 is made up of 15 amino acids. The germline CDR1 and CDR2 sequences are LNHDA and SQIVND (reference sequence). The CDR3, as DNA: TGTGCCAGTAGTCCGTTAGACCTCTCGGACACTGAAGCTTTCTTT. Translated, it gives CASSPLDLSDTEAFF.

This clonotype has more than one count but fewer than ten. This sequence joins TRBV19 and TRBJ1-1; 7 bases match TRBD1. The V gene's germline CDR1 is LNHDA and CDR2 SQIVND (reference sequence). This CDR3 is 13 amino acids long. V lost 10 bases, J lost 5 bases, and 10 bases stayed unmatched. CDR3 nucleotide sequence: TGTGCCATCCCGACAGGGAAAAGGACTGAAGCTTTCTTT. Its protein is CAIPTGKRTEAFF.

The J gene is TRBJ2-4, the V gene TRBV27; no firm D call. CDR1 and CDR2 (germline): MNHEY, SMNVEV (reference sequence). Deletions cut 3 bases from V and 4 bases from J, with 1 base between. The CDR3 sequence is 11 residues long. For the CDR3, the DNA is TGTGCCAGCAGTTTTAAAAACATTCAGTACTTC. Translation: CASSFKNIQYF.

This clonotype was observed many times. V and J are TRBV4-2 and TRBJ2-7; 7 bases fit TRBD2. This CDR3 has 15 residues. Germline V lookup: CDR1 LGHNA, CDR2 YNFKEQ. Germline trimming cut 1 base from V and 0 bases from J; bases unmatched to any gene: 3. CDR3 in amino acids: CASSQGLADSYEQYF. The CDR3 DNA is TGTGCCAGCAGCCAAGGGCTAGCGGACTCCTACGAGCAGTACTTC.

Only a few counts were recorded for this clonotype. V and J are TRBV7-3 and TRBJ2-5; 10 bases line up with TRBD2. V shed 5 bases, J shed 1 base, and the junction held 4 bases outside the gene matches. Per germline, CDR1 SGHTA and CDR2 FQGTGA. The CDR3 extends over 15 amino acids. The chain's CDR3 is CASSMTSGSQETQYF. The DNA of the CDR3 is TGTGCCAGCAGCATGACTAGCGGGTCCCAAGAGACCCAGTACTTC.

The chain recombines TRBV5-1 with TRBJ2-5; D not certain. V shed 0 bases and J shed 0 bases, with 6 bases lying between them. This CDR3 is 14 amino acids long. From germline, CDR1 is SGHRS and CDR2 YFSETQ. The CDR3, as DNA: TGCGCCAGCAGCTTGGCAGTGAACCAAGAGACCCAGTACTTC. This codes for CASSLAVNQETQYF. The variable domain in full, completed from reference TRBV5-1 and TRBJ2-5, reads KAGVTQTPRYLIKTRGQQVTLSCSPISGHRSVSWYQQTPGQGLQFLFEYFSETQRNKGNFPGRFSGRQFSNSRSEMNVSTLELGDSALYLCASSLAVNQETQYFGPGTRLLVL.

This clonotype was picked up many times. The gene calls are TRBV2 and TRBJ1-4; D possibly corresponds to TRBD1 (6 bases). The CDR3 has 14 residues. V was clipped by 6 bases and J by 7 bases, with 15 bases between them. Germline V gives CDR1 SNHLY, CDR2 FYNNEI. The CDR3 spells CASSLDSQREKLFF. In nucleotides, the CDR3 is TGTGCCAGCAGCTTGGACAGTCAGCGTGAAAAACTGTTTTTT.

This clonotype was detected many times. The chain has TRBV7-3 and TRBJ1-1; D remains ambiguous. Trimming removed 7 bases at V and 6 bases at J, with 15 bases between. In germline, CDR1 is SGHTA, CDR2 FQGTGA. This CDR3 contains 13 residues. CDR3 in amino acids: CASTPVSGAEAFF. CDR3 nucleotide sequence: TGTGCCAGCACCCCAGTTAGTGGAGCTGAAGCTTTCTTT.

The chain uses TRBV6-1 and TRBJ2-1; 9 nucleotides match TRBD1. CDR3 length: 14 residues. V lost 6 bases to trimming and J lost 3 bases; unmatched junction nucleotides: 3. Per the germline V gene, CDR1 is MNHNS and CDR2 is SASEGT. DNA of the CDR3: TGTGCCAGCAGCCGGGACAGGGACTACAATGAGCAGTTCTTC. Translated, it gives CASSRDRDYNEQFF.

At least ten counts were recorded for this clonotype. The J gene is TRBJ2-3, the V gene TRBV28, with D perhaps being TRBD1 or TRBD2 (5 bases each). CDR3 length: 15 residues. The V gene lost 5 bases and the J gene lost 6 bases, with 18 bases spanning the gap. The germline gives CDR1 MDHEN, CDR2 SYDVKM. The CDR3 coding sequence is TGTGCCAGCAGTCCCTGGGGCGGGCAAATGGATACGCAGTATTTT. It specifies CASSPWGGQMDTQYF.

This clonotype was seen at least ten times. The chain couples TRBV19 to TRBJ2-1; D might be TRBD1 (6 bases). The CDR3 is 17 residues long. The V and J ends lost 5 bases and 3 bases respectively, with 20 bases between them. CDR1 and CDR2 from the germline V gene are LNHDA and SQIVND (reference sequence). Here the CDR3 reads CASSGTIGQSSYNEQFF. The DNA of the CDR3 is TGTGCCAGTAGTGGAACGATCGGACAGTCAAGCTACAATGAGCAGTTCTTC.